This T cell receptor beta chain appears in the sequencing data of a study of blood T cell repertoires in COVID-19 (dated by TCRdb to about 2020). Study-wide context: Samples covering the acute and convalescent phases of COVID-19 were provided by collaborators in the United States, Italy and Spain. The prospective study material was composed of cDNA or gDNA derived from T cells, B-cell-depleted T cells, or PBMCs. Deeply sampled blood TCRbeta repertoires from subjects exposed to, actively infected with, or recovered from COVID-19 were included in the dataset. The repertoires were made available in a free public database intended to serve as a resource for research on the immune response to SARS-CoV-2. Samples were obtained from the ongoing ImmuneRACE study (first 160 participants) and from over 1,000 subjects provided by 6 global collaborators. Nearly every sample came with metadata listing a de-identified subject ID, COVID-19 status, age in years and sex. Where available, HLA class I and class II types were taken from metadata supplied by the sample provider and were not determined by assay-based typing.

Broader findings and caveats from the paper: The amount of clinical and demographic metadata varied by source and participant and was provided uncurated.

This clone was found many times. Its specific antigen is unknown. Base quality data are lacking; no much larger clone is found one base away. TCRbeta CDR3 regions were amplified from genomic DNA using the immunoSEQ Assay, a bias-controlled multiplex PCR. The original pipeline was this. Within the assay, amplification of reference gene primers was used to estimate how many nucleated cells each sample contained. Sequence reads were collapsed and filtered to measure the absolute abundance of every unique TCRbeta CDR3 rearrangement. Productive Simpson clonality was computed per sample as the square root of Simpson's diversity index over productive rearrangements. TCRdb took over this immuneACCESS table, retaining in-frame rearrangements with V and J assigned. Such tables are incomplete; in checked studies, under half of the missing clones stem from an unresolved V gene, and the remainder is unexplained. The V and J calls and clone size are taken from that table; D and trimming were inferred from the DNA. The sample yields 390,000 or so clones; approximately 87% were counted once. The ten largest account for 10% of the sample.

In the prospective study, participants were about 18 to 100 years old, resided in about two dozen geographic areas of the United States, and were enrolled through a virtual design. In the prospective study, cohorts were assigned on the basis of participant-reported clinical history obtained from a screening survey and a study questionnaire. Recovered participants in ImmuneRACE Cohort 3 were defined by two consecutive negative NP/OP PCR tests, clearance by a healthcare professional, or resolution of symptoms. In the prospective study, whole blood, serum and a nasopharyngeal or oropharyngeal swab were collected from each participant by mobile phlebotomists. Over an approximately 2-month period, participants in the prospective study had the option of providing additional blood draws and questionnaires. Blood samples from the prospective study were shipped frozen or at room temperature prior to DNA extraction.

In the germline V gene, CDR1 corresponds to SGHTS and CDR2 to YDEGEE. V loses 4 bases of germline sequence and J loses 3 bases, and the interval between the two ends is 19 bases. CDR3 length: 17 amino acids, cysteine to phenylalanine. Only the CDR3 region is kept as DNA, spanning 51 bases read in frame from base 1. The sample taken for sequencing was PBMCs or T cells enriched from blood (not recorded which). The origin of this receptor is a woman in her fifties or sixties who had recovered from COVID-19. In this chain, TRBV5-8 is recombined with TRBJ1-4; the D gene assignment is ambiguous. The nucleotides are TGTGCCAGCAGCGCCCTTAGACTCGGCACGGCTAATGAAAAACTGTTTTTT. This is translated as CASSALRLGTANEKLFF.